Listed below are T cell receptor beta chains from one sample, sequenced in a study of T cells in localized non-small cell lung cancer. Libraries were prepared by immunoSEQ multiplex PCR; TCRdb keeps only in-frame clonotypes and omits some of them. The sample records over 700 clones, 24% being singletons. Specimen: lung tumor tissue, collected before any cancer treatment. The receptor source for this set is a woman aged 35 to 70 with stage I squamous cell lung carcinoma. CDR3s include the opening cysteine and the closing phenylalanine or tryptophan. A D gene is named only where the DNA matches it firmly. Only part of the rows carry a size: once, few, many, or a class if the clone is expanded.

abundance: few
j_gene: TRBJ1-4
v_gene: TRBV6-8
d_gene: NA
CDR3aa: CASSYPHRTLNEKLFF
CDR3nt: TGTGCCAGCAGTTACCCACACAGGACCCTTAATGAAAAACTGTTTTTT

abundance: NA
j_gene: TRBJ1-5
v_gene: TRBV28
d_gene: NA
CDR3aa: CASSLQIGRGRDLLLRPQHF
CDR3nt: TGTGCCAGCAGTTTACAAATAGGCCGCGGGAGGGACCTACTTTTACGGCCCCAGCATTTT

abundance: large
j_gene: TRBJ2-1
v_gene: TRBV11-3
d_gene: NA
CDR3aa: CASSPLGGLYNEQFF
CDR3nt: TGTGCCAGCAGTCCACTAGGAGGCCTCTACAATGAGCAGTTCTTC

abundance: NA
j_gene: TRBJ2-1
v_gene: TRBV2
d_gene: TRBD1
CDR3aa: CASSDLATGEHEQFF
CDR3nt: TGTGCCAGCAGCGACCTCGCCACAGGGGAGCATGAGCAGTTCTTC

abundance: NA
j_gene: TRBJ1-1
v_gene: TRBV18
d_gene: NA
CDR3aa: CASSQGRIEAFF
CDR3nt: TGTGCCAGCTCCCAAGGACGGATTGAAGCTTTCTTT

abundance: NA
j_gene: TRBJ2-7
v_gene: TRBV28
d_gene: NA
CDR3aa: CASSFLNRDPPYEQYF
CDR3nt: TGTGCCAGCAGTTTCTTAAACAGGGATCCCCCCTACGAGCAGTACTTC

abundance: few
j_gene: TRBJ2-7
v_gene: TRBV6-8
d_gene: NA
CDR3aa: CASSYWQGSEQYF
CDR3nt: TGTGCCAGCAGTTACTGGCAGGGTTCCGAGCAGTACTTC

abundance: few
j_gene: TRBJ2-5
v_gene: TRBV11-3
d_gene: TRBD2
CDR3aa: CASSPGLAGAQETQYF
CDR3nt: TGTGCCAGCAGCCCCGGACTAGCGGGAGCCCAAGAGACCCAGTACTTC

abundance: NA
j_gene: TRBJ2-1
v_gene: TRBV16
d_gene: TRBD2
CDR3aa: CASSQSSGRARNEQFF
CDR3nt: TGTGCCAGCAGCCAATCAAGCGGGAGGGCCCGGAATGAGCAGTTCTTC

abundance: NA
j_gene: TRBJ2-7
v_gene: TRBV14
d_gene: NA
CDR3aa: CASSDGYEQYF
CDR3nt: TGTGCCAGCAGCGACGGATACGAGCAGTACTTC

abundance: NA
j_gene: TRBJ1-1
v_gene: TRBV6-8
d_gene: TRBD1
CDR3aa: CASSPGQDLNTEAFF
CDR3nt: TGTGCCAGCAGTCCCGGACAGGATTTGAACACTGAAGCTTTCTTT

abundance: few
j_gene: TRBJ1-5
v_gene: TRBV11-3
d_gene: NA
CDR3aa: CASSSLGRGEIEPQHF
CDR3nt: TGTGCCAGCAGCAGTTTAGGTAGGGGTGAGATTGAGCCCCAGCATTTT

abundance: NA
j_gene: TRBJ2-1
v_gene: TRBV28
d_gene: NA
CDR3aa: CASSFSLNNEQFF
CDR3nt: TGTGCCAGCAGTTTTAGTCTTAACAATGAGCAGTTCTTC

abundance: NA
j_gene: TRBJ2-2
v_gene: TRBV21-1
d_gene: NA
CDR3aa: CASSSRDRINTGELFF
CDR3nt: TGTGCCAGCAGCTCCCGGGACAGAATTAACACCGGGGAGCTGTTTTTT

abundance: NA
j_gene: TRBJ1-1
v_gene: TRBV5-1
d_gene: TRBD1
CDR3aa: CASSLIPGQRYTMNTEAFF
CDR3nt: TGCGCCAGCAGCTTGATACCGGGACAGAGATATACAATGAACACTGAAGCTTTCTTT

abundance: NA
j_gene: TRBJ2-1
v_gene: TRBV5-1
d_gene: TRBD2
CDR3aa: CASSPGLASNEQFF
CDR3nt: TGCGCCAGCAGCCCAGGACTAGCCAGCAATGAGCAGTTCTTC

abundance: NA
j_gene: TRBJ2-1
v_gene: TRBV29-1
d_gene: NA
CDR3aa: CSALRTTDSRQFF
CDR3nt: TGCAGCGCCTTAAGGACCACAGATAGCCGTCAGTTCTTC

abundance: few
j_gene: TRBJ1-1
v_gene: TRBV6-8
d_gene: NA
CDR3aa: CASSVEAHMNTEAFF
CDR3nt: TGTGCCAGCAGTGTCGAGGCCCATATGAACACTGAAGCTTTCTTT

abundance: NA
j_gene: TRBJ1-5
v_gene: TRBV5-1
d_gene: TRBD1
CDR3aa: CASSLGQGSQPQHF
CDR3nt: TGCGCCAGCAGCTTGGGACAGGGGAGCCAGCCCCAGCATTTT

abundance: NA
j_gene: TRBJ1-2
v_gene: TRBV6-8
d_gene: TRBD1
CDR3aa: CASSYSPGQGIGYTF
CDR3nt: TGTGCCAGCAGTTACTCCCCCGGACAGGGAATCGGCTACACCTTC

abundance: few
j_gene: TRBJ1-6
v_gene: TRBV6-8
d_gene: NA
CDR3aa: CASSDLGGSPLHF
CDR3nt: TGTGCCAGCAGTGATCTGGGTGGTTCACCCCTCCACTTT

abundance: large
j_gene: TRBJ1-2
v_gene: TRBV6-8
d_gene: TRBD1
CDR3aa: CASSYGWTGGHYGYTF
CDR3nt: TGTGCCAGCAGTTACGGTTGGACAGGGGGGCACTATGGCTACACCTTC

abundance: NA
j_gene: TRBJ2-2
v_gene: TRBV5-1
d_gene: TRBD2
CDR3aa: CASQPRLASTGELFF
CDR3nt: TGCGCCAGCCAGCCGCGACTAGCGAGCACCGGGGAGCTGTTTTTT

abundance: NA
j_gene: TRBJ1-3
v_gene: TRBV6-8
d_gene: NA
CDR3aa: CASSYSGGFGNTIYF
CDR3nt: TGTGCCAGCAGTTACTCAGGGGGATTCGGAAACACCATATATTTT